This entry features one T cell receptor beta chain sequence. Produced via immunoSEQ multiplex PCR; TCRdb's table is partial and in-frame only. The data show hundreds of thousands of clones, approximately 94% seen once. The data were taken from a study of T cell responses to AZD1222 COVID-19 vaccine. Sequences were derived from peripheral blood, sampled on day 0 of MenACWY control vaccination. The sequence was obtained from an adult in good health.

CDR3 sequence reads: CASSLAGNTGELFF. As DNA, the CDR3 is TGCGCCAGCAGCTTGGCAGGGAACACCGGGGAGCTGTTTTTT. J is TRBJ2-2 and V is TRBV5-1; unclear D gene. With 0 bases removed from V and 1 base from J, the gap between germline ends came to 4 bases. In germline, CDR1 is SGHRS, CDR2 YFSETQ. CDR3 length: 14 residues. Drawing the rest from reference TRBV5-1 and TRBJ2-2, the complete variable domain is KAGVTQTPRYLIKTRGQQVTLSCSPISGHRSVSWYQQTPGQGLQFLFEYFSETQRNKGNFPGRFSGRQFSNSRSEMNVSTLELGDSALYLCASSLAGNTGELFFGEGSRLTVL.